The 32 T cell receptor beta chains listed next were all sequenced from one sample in a study of blood T cell repertoires in COVID-19. The protocol was immunoSEQ multiplex PCR, while the TCRdb copy is restricted to in-frame clones and leaves out a portion. The sample has over 200,000 clones, more than 75% seen once. Sequencing used peripheral blood. Receptors originate from a man in his forties who had recovered from COVID-19.

J is TRBJ2-1 and V is TRBV12-3 or TRBV12-4; D might be TRBD2 (6 bases). This CDR3 contains 11 residues. V gave up 8 bases and J gave up 13 bases, with 15 bases separating them. The CDR3 loop is CASGLLADQFF. The CDR3 nucleotides read TGTGCCAGCGGGCTCTTAGCGGACCAGTTCTTC.

This clone appeared a few times. The genes are TRBV4-1 and TRBJ2-7; D gene uncertain. Germline-derived CDR1 and CDR2 are MGHRA and YSYEKL. This CDR3 spans 13 amino acids. V shed 1 base and J shed 3 bases, with 7 bases lying between them. The CDR3: CASSQGPDYEQYF. The CDR3 DNA follows: TGCGCCAGCAGCCAAGGGCCAGACTACGAGCAGTACTTC.

The chain uses TRBV19 and TRBJ2-4; D may be TRBD2 (5 bases). Germline V gene data show CDR1 as LNHDA and CDR2 as SQIVND (reference sequence). V was cut by 5 bases and J by 0 bases, with 11 bases left in between. CDR3 size: 15 residues. As DNA, the CDR3 is TGTGCCAGTAGTCCTGAGGGCACAGCCAAAAACATTCAGTACTTC. Protein sequence: CASSPEGTAKNIQYF. Based on the CDR3 plus reference TRBV19 and TRBJ2-4, the full variable domain is DGGITQSPKYLFRKEGQNVTLSCEQNLNHDAMYWYRQDPGQGLRLIYYSQIVNDFQKGDIAEGYSVSREKKESFPLTVTSAQKNPTAFYLCASSPEGTAKNIQYFGAGTRLSVL.

The V call is TRBV5-8, the J call TRBJ2-4; D call uncertain. V gave up 3 bases and J gave up 8 bases, with 24 bases separating them. Per germline, CDR1 SGHTS and CDR2 YDEGEE. The CDR3 sequence is 17 residues long. The CDR3 protein is CASSSIGRKNLWHIQYF. The CDR3 DNA sequence: TGTGCCAGCAGCTCGATCGGCAGGAAGAATTTGTGGCACATTCAGTACTTC.

The chain joins TRBV2 to TRBJ2-3; 12 nucleotides line up with TRBD2. Germline V lookup: CDR1 SNHLY, CDR2 FYNNEI. V was pared by 8 bases and J by 1 base, with 16 bases of the junction left unmatched. The CDR3 spans 19 residues. The CDR3 nucleotides are TGTGCCAGCGTAGGATTAGGGGAGGGGACTAGCGGGCGCACAGATACGCAGTATTTT. It specifies CASVGLGEGTSGRTDTQYF.

The V and J genes are TRBV5-1 and TRBJ2-7, with D possibly being TRBD1 (6 bases). This CDR3 is built from 15 residues. The V and J ends lost 4 bases and 4 bases respectively, with 18 bases between them. The V gene's germline CDR1 is SGHRS and CDR2 YFSETQ. The CDR3 reads CASSPTGNPLYEQYF. DNA for the CDR3: TGCGCCAGCAGCCCCACAGGGAACCCTTTGTACGAGCAGTACTTC.

V is TRBV27 and J is TRBJ2-3; D unclear. Looked up from germline, CDR1 is MNHEY and CDR2 is SMNVEV (reference sequence). The CDR3 contains 16 residues. Deletions cut 2 bases from V and 0 bases from J, with 12 bases between. In DNA, the CDR3 is TGTGCCAGCAGTTTACGTTTACAACCTAGCACAGATACGCAGTATTTT. Residues: CASSLRLQPSTDTQYF.

This chain joins TRBV25-1 and TRBJ2-7, with D perhaps TRBD2 (5 bases). Looked up from germline, CDR1 is MGHDK and CDR2 is SYGVNS. The CDR3 is 11 residues long. V shed 5 bases and J shed 5 bases, with 7 bases lying between them. The CDR3 reads CASSPGNEQYF. The CDR3, as DNA: TGTGCCAGCAGTCCCGGGAACGAGCAGTACTTC.

The chain has TRBV5-6 and TRBJ1-5; 7 positions agree with TRBD1. Germline V gene data show CDR1 as SGHDT and CDR2 as YYEEEE. This CDR3 region has 15 residues. Trimming took 3 bases from V and 4 from J; bases not matched to a gene: 7. DNA of the CDR3: TGTGCCAGCAGCTCGACAGGGATCCCAAATCAGCCCCAGCATTTT. Protein product: CASSSTGIPNQPQHF. The variable domain in full, completed from reference TRBV5-6 and TRBJ1-5, reads DAGVTQSPTHLIKTRGQQVTLRCSPKSGHDTVSWYQQALGQGPQFIFQYYEEEERQRGNFPDRFSGHQFPNYSSELNVNALLLGDSALYLCASSSTGIPNQPQHFGDGTRLSIL.

The chain is built from TRBV5-4 and TRBJ1-3; 7 nucleotides agree with TRBD1. Trimming took 4 bases from V and 4 from J; bases not matched to a gene: 8. The CDR3 loop spans 15 amino acids. The germline V gene has CDR1 SGHNT and CDR2 YYREEE (reference sequence). The chain's CDR3 is CASSVDRSTGNTIYF. CDR3 DNA: TGTGCCAGCAGCGTGGACAGGTCTACAGGAAACACCATATATTTT.

The chain carries TRBV19 and TRBJ2-2; 11 bases align to TRBD2. Germline trimming cut 3 bases from V and 8 bases from J; bases unmatched to any gene: 8. The germline V gene encodes CDR1 LNHDA and CDR2 SQIVND (reference sequence). CDR3 length: 16 residues. DNA of the CDR3: TGTGCCAGTAGTATGAGACTAGCGGGGAGCTCAGGGGAGCTGTTTTTT. Amino acid sequence: CASSMRLAGSSGELFF. Drawing the rest from reference TRBV19 and TRBJ2-2, the complete variable domain is DGGITQSPKYLFRKEGQNVTLSCEQNLNHDAMYWYRQDPGQGLRLIYYSQIVNDFQKGDIAEGYSVSREKKESFPLTVTSAQKNPTAFYLCASSMRLAGSSGELFFGEGSRLTVL.

The chain recombines TRBV30 with TRBJ2-7, with D tentatively TRBD1 (5 bases). Germline lookup yields CDR1 GTSNPN and CDR2 SVGIG (reference sequence). The CDR3 is 13 residues long. V was shortened by 7 bases and J by 1 base, with 14 bases between the two germline ends. CDR3 sequence (DNA): TGTGCCTCGATCCTTACAGGTTCCTACGAGCAGTACTTC. Protein sequence: CASILTGSYEQYF. The full variable domain, rest sourced from reference TRBV30 and TRBJ2-7, is SQTIHQWPATLVQPVGSPLSLECTVEGTSNPNLYWYRQAAGRGLQLLFYSVGIGQISSEVPQNLSASRPQDRQFILSSKKLLLSDSGFYLCASILTGSYEQYFGPGTRLTVT.

The rearrangement uses TRBV2 and TRBJ1-5, with TRBD1 matching over 8 bases. There are 13 residues in the CDR3. CDR1 is SNHLY, CDR2 FYNNEI, per germline. V was pared by 8 bases and J by 5 bases, with 5 bases of the junction left unmatched. CDR3 bases: TGTGCCAGCTCGGGACAGGAGTATCAGCCCCAGCATTTT. This translates into CASSGQEYQPQHF. The full variable domain, rest sourced from reference TRBV2 and TRBJ1-5, is EPEVTQTPSHQVTQMGQEVILRCVPISNHLYFYWYRQILGQKVEFLVSFYNNEISEKSEIFDDQFSVERPDGSNFTLKIRSTKLEDSAMYFCASSGQEYQPQHFGDGTRLSIL.

The chain employs TRBV6-2 or TRBV6-3 and TRBJ2-5; D unclear. Germline V gene sequence: CDR1 MNHEY, CDR2 SVGEGT. Trimming removed 6 bases at V and 3 bases at J, with 5 bases between. The length of the CDR3 is 11 residues. The CDR3 spells CASSREETQYF. CDR3 DNA sequence: TGTGCCAGCAGCCGAGAAGAGACCCAGTACTTC.

The chain combines TRBV27 with TRBJ2-5; a possible D gene is TRBD1 (5 bases). The CDR3 length is 16 residues. V lost 0 bases and J 3 bases, leaving 14 bases between the germline ends. Germline V lookup: CDR1 MNHEY, CDR2 SMNVEV (reference sequence). CDR3 sequence: CASSLSARVWEETQYF. The CDR3 DNA reads as TGTGCCAGCAGTTTATCGGCCAGGGTGTGGGAAGAGACCCAGTACTTC.

The J gene is TRBJ1-3, the V gene TRBV30; D gene unclear. Trimming left V 0 bases short and J 1 base short, with 7 bases between. This CDR3 comprises 14 residues. The germline CDR1 and CDR2 sequences are GTSNPN and SVGIG (reference sequence). CDR3 in amino acids: CAWSVGGSGNTIYF. CDR3 nucleotides: TGTGCCTGGAGTGTTGGAGGGTCTGGAAACACCATATATTTT.

This CDR3 reads CSVDAGTGGEQYF. CDR3 bases: TGCAGCGTTGACGCCGGGACAGGGGGCGAGCAGTACTTC. This chain connects TRBV29-1 to TRBJ2-7; 11 positions agree with TRBD1. Germline V CDR1 and CDR2: SQVTM, ANQGSEA. V lost 3 bases to trimming and J lost 6 bases; unmatched junction nucleotides: 4. The CDR3 is 13 residues long.

The CDR3 bases are TGCGCCAGCAGCCAAGAGTACGCGGGGAATTTCCAAGAGACCCAGTACTTC. Amino acid sequence: CASSQEYAGNFQETQYF. V usage is TRBV4-3 and J usage is TRBJ2-5; D perhaps matches TRBD2 (6 bases). Looked up from germline, CDR1 is LGHNA and CDR2 is YSLEER. The CDR3 runs to 17 residues. Trimming shortened V by 0 bases and J by 1 base, and 15 bases separated the two germline ends.

The chain uses TRBV6-4 and TRBJ2-1; a weak D match, TRBD2 (6 bases). V was trimmed by 4 bases and J by 4 bases, leaving 8 bases between them. CDR1 MRHNA and CDR2 SNTAGT come from the germline V gene. This CDR3 region has 13 residues. The CDR3 DNA reads as TGTGCCAGCAGTGCGACTAGTTACAATGAGCAGTTCTTC. This gives the protein CASSATSYNEQFF.

The chain has TRBV14 and TRBJ2-4, with D possibly TRBD2 on 6 matching bases. Germline V lookup: CDR1 SGHDN, CDR2 FVKESK. The germline V and J ends were trimmed by 3 bases and 2 bases, with 23 bases remaining between them. CDR3 length: 19 amino acids. CDR3 amino acids: CASSQQQGASGGSKNIQYF. For the CDR3, the DNA is TGTGCCAGCAGCCAGCAACAAGGAGCTTCCGGGGGATCCAAAAACATTCAGTACTTC.

The chain couples TRBV7-6 to TRBJ2-3; D perhaps matches TRBD1 (5 bases). V was clipped by 3 bases and J by 1 base, with 20 bases between them. This CDR3 has 18 amino acids. The germline CDR1 and CDR2 sequences are SGHVS and FNYEAQ. The CDR3 protein is CASSLPGPRQSRTDTQYF. The CDR3, as DNA: TGTGCCAGCAGCTTGCCAGGCCCCCGACAGTCCCGCACAGATACGCAGTATTTT.

The V call is TRBV5-1, the J call TRBJ2-5, with D unresolved. Germline CDR1 reads SGHRS; CDR2 reads YFSETQ. With 3 bases removed from V and 5 bases from J, the gap between germline ends came to 5 bases. The CDR3 spans 11 residues. The CDR3 DNA reads TGCGCCAGCAGCTCAGCGGAGACCCAGTACTTC. Protein product: CASSSAETQYF.

This chain joins TRBV10-3 and TRBJ1-2; 10 positions match TRBD1. J was trimmed by 4 bases and V by 4 bases; bases with no gene match: 12. The CDR3 sequence is 17 residues long. In germline, CDR1 is ENHRY, CDR2 SYGVKD. The CDR3 loop reads CAISGNKTGGRGYGYTF. CDR3 sequence (DNA): TGTGCCATCAGTGGGAACAAGACAGGGGGCCGGGGCTATGGCTACACCTTC.

J is TRBJ2-6 and V is TRBV5-5, with D maybe TRBD2 (5 bases). The germline V gene has CDR1 SGHKS and CDR2 YYEKEE (reference sequence). V was shortened by 4 bases and J by 0 bases, with 11 bases between the two germline ends. This CDR3 region has 16 residues. CDR3 sequence (DNA): TGTGCCAGCAGCCCGGGGTGGGCCTCTGGGGCCAACGTCCTGACTTTC. Encoded protein: CASSPGWASGANVLTF.

The V gene is TRBV7-2, the J gene TRBJ1-5; D possibly corresponds to TRBD1 (5 bases). This CDR3 is built from 15 residues. In germline, CDR1 is SGHTA, CDR2 FQGNSA. V shed 6 bases and J shed 3 bases, with 15 bases lying between them. CDR3 loop: CASRLSQGYNQPQHF. Here the CDR3 DNA reads TGTGCCAGCAGACTTTCCCAGGGTTACAATCAGCCCCAGCATTTT.

Written as DNA, the CDR3 is TGTGCCAGCAGAGCCAGCGGGACGATAAATGAGCAGTTCTTC. Its protein product is CASRASGTINEQFF. The chain combines TRBV27 with TRBJ2-1, with TRBD2 matching 7 bases. This CDR3 spans 14 amino acids. Germline CDR1 reads MNHEY; CDR2 reads SMNVEV (reference sequence). Unmatched junction bases numbered 9, after V lost 6 bases and J lost 7 bases.

This sequence joins TRBV6-5 and TRBJ1-2; a weak D match, TRBD1 (5 bases). The CDR3 totals 16 residues. V was shortened by 4 bases and J by 8 bases, with 23 bases between the two germline ends. The germline gives CDR1 MNHEY, CDR2 SVGAGI. The CDR3 nucleotides are TGTGCCAGCAGTTCCTCCCCAGGAGGGGAGTCGGGAGGCTACACCTTC. Translated, it gives CASSSSPGGESGGYTF.

This clone was detected only once. The gene calls are TRBV3-1 (or the pseudogene TRBV3-2) and TRBJ1-1; D gene ambiguous. CDR1 and CDR2 (germline): LGHDT, YNNKEL (reference sequence). There are 15 residues in the CDR3. Trimming took off 3 bases at V and 7 bases at J, with 18 bases between the two ends. This chain's CDR3 is CASSQGPTGGDEAFF. The CDR3 DNA follows: TGTGCCAGCAGCCAGGGTCCGACGGGAGGAGATGAAGCTTTCTTT.

The chain links TRBV12-5 to TRBJ2-1; D not certain. Trimming pared 5 bases from V and 11 bases from J, leaving 4 bases between. The CDR3 has 9 amino acids. From germline, CDR1 is LGHNT and CDR2 FRNRAP. The CDR3 loop is CASGPQQFF. The CDR3 nucleotides are TGTGCTAGTGGTCCTCAGCAGTTCTTC.

The chain recombines TRBV5-6 with TRBJ2-7; D is perhaps TRBD1 (5 bases). The CDR3 runs to 16 residues. V lost 0 bases, J lost 5 bases, and 18 bases lay in between. CDR1 SGHDT and CDR2 YYEEEE come from the germline V gene. The CDR3 DNA reads TGTGCCAGCAGCTTGGGGCCCAACAGGTATAGGGACGAGCAGTACTTC. Translated: CASSLGPNRYRDEQYF.

The V gene is TRBV9, the J gene TRBJ2-5; a weak D match, TRBD2 (5 bases). The CDR3 runs to 13 residues. Germline lookup yields CDR1 SGDLS and CDR2 YYNGEE. V lost 4 bases and J 5 bases, leaving 12 bases between the germline ends. CDR3 in amino acids: CASSPGGLETQYF. The CDR3 DNA follows: TGTGCCAGCAGCCCTGGAGGCCTGGAGACCCAGTACTTC.

The chain uses TRBV19 and TRBJ2-3; TRBD2 agrees at 15 bases. This CDR3 spans 19 amino acids. V dropped 5 bases and J dropped 7; count of bases not matched to a gene: 16. Germline CDR1 is LNHDA and CDR2 is SQIVND (reference sequence). The CDR3 loop reads CASSPERTSGRARENTQYF. DNA for the CDR3: TGTGCCAGTAGTCCCGAAAGGACTAGCGGGAGGGCCCGGGAAAATACGCAGTATTTT. The full variable domain, rest sourced from reference TRBV19 and TRBJ2-3, is DGGITQSPKYLFRKEGQNVTLSCEQNLNHDAMYWYRQDPGQGLRLIYYSQIVNDFQKGDIAEGYSVSREKKESFPLTVTSAQKNPTAFYLCASSPERTSGRARENTQYFGPGTRLTVL.